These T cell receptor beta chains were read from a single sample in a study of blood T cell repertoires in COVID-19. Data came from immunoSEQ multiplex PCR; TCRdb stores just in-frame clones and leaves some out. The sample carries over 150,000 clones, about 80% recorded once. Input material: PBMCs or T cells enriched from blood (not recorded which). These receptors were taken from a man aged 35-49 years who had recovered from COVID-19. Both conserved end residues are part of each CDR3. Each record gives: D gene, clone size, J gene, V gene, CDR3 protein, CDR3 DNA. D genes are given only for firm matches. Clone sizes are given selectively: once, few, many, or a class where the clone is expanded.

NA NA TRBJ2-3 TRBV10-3 CAVGLTDTQYF TGTGCCGTGGGGCTCACAGATACGCAGTATTTT
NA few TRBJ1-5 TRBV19 CASSNRGSNQPQHF TGTGCCAGTAGTAACCGGGGGAGCAATCAGCCCCAGCATTTT
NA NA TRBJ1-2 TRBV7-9 CASSQTGLYGYTF TGTGCCAGCAGCCAGACAGGACTCTATGGCTACACCTTC
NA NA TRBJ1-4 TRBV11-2 CASSLGGQRNEKLFF TGTGCCAGCAGCTTAGGCGGCCAAAGGAATGAAAAACTGTTTTTT
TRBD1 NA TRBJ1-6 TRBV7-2 CASSLVDRVGSPLHF TGTGCCAGCAGCTTAGTGGACAGGGTCGGTTCACCCCTCCACTTT
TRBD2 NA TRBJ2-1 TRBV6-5 CASNGRGSYNEQFF TGTGCCAGCAACGGGCGGGGGTCCTACAATGAGCAGTTCTTC
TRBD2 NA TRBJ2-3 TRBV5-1 CASSPRVAGGTDTQYF TGCGCCAGCAGCCCTCGGGTAGCGGGGGGCACAGATACGCAGTATTTT
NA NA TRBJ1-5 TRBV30 CAWSGQAYNQPQHF TGTGCCTGGAGTGGACAGGCTTACAATCAGCCCCAGCATTTT
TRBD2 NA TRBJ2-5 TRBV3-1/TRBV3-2 CASGGGSGTSGGQETQYF TGTGCCAGCGGAGGGGGCTCCGGGACTAGCGGTGGACAAGAGACCCAGTACTTC
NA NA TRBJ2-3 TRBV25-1 CASSATGGPDTQYF TGTGCCAGCAGTGCAACGGGGGGCCCAGATACGCAGTATTTT
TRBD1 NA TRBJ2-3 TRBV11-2 CASSLEQGATDTQYF TGTGCCAGCAGCTTAGAACAGGGGGCAACAGATACGCAGTATTTT
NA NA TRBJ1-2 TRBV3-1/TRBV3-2 CASSQENLGGKGYTF TGTGCCAGCAGCCAAGAAAATTTAGGAGGAAAGGGCTACACCTTC
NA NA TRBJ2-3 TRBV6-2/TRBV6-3 CASSYSRGGIRGTQYF TGTGCCAGCAGTTACTCGAGAGGCGGAATTAGGGGTACGCAGTATTTT
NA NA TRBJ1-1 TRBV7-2 CASSLVQRSTEAFF TGTGCCAGCAGCTTAGTACAGCGGAGCACTGAAGCTTTCTTT
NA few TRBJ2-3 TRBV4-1 CASSRMEGDTQYF TGCGCCAGCTCCCGGATGGAGGGGGATACGCAGTATTTT
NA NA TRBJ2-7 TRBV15 CATSSRVSYEQYF TGTGCCACCAGCAGTCGAGTTTCCTACGAGCAGTACTTC
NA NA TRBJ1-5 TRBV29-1 CSVAWGVNQPQHF TGCAGCGTTGCTTGGGGCGTCAATCAGCCCCAGCATTTT
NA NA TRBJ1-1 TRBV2 CASTFDRSNTEAFF TGTGCCAGCACGTTTGACAGATCCAACACTGAAGCTTTCTTT
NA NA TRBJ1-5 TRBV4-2 CASSQVGQPQHF TGTGCCAGCAGCCAAGTGGGCCAGCCCCAGCATTTT
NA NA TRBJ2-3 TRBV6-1 CASSEASGVGGTDTQYF TGTGCCAGCAGTGAGGCCTCGGGGGTAGGGGGCACAGATACGCAGTATTTT
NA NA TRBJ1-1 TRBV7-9 CASSLGQMNTEAFF TGTGCCAGCAGCTTAGGACAGATGAACACTGAAGCTTTCTTT
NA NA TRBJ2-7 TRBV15 CATSDPGTLSYEQYF TGTGCCACCAGCGATCCCGGGACACTCTCCTACGAGCAGTACTTC
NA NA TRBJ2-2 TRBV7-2 CASSLGANTGELFF TGTGCCAGCAGCTTAGGGGCAAACACCGGGGAGCTGTTTTTT
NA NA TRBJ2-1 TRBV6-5 CASSYSPAGEQFF TGTGCCAGCAGTTACTCACCCGCGGGTGAGCAGTTCTTC
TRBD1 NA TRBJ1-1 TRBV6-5 CASISTGSTEAFF TGTGCCAGCATCTCGACAGGGAGTACTGAAGCTTTCTTT
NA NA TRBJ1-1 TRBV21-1 CASPRGGDTEAFF TGTGCCAGCCCAAGAGGGGGGGACACTGAAGCTTTCTTT
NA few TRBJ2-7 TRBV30 CAWSVTFEQYF TGTGCCTGGAGTGTAACTTTCGAGCAGTACTTC
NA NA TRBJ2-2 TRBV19 CASKSRAAGELFF TGTGCCAGTAAATCCAGGGCTGCCGGGGAGCTGTTTTTT
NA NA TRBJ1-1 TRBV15 CATSSRGGTRFEGEAFF TGTGCCACCAGCAGCCGCGGAGGGACTCGGTTCGAGGGTGAAGCTTTCTTT
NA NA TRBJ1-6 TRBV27 CASSHREGSSPLHF TGTGCCAGCAGTCACCGGGAGGGTTCTTCACCCCTCCACTTT
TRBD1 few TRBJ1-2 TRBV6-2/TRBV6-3 CASSFDRGRGGYTF TGTGCCAGCAGTTTCGACAGGGGGCGAGGTGGCTACACCTTC
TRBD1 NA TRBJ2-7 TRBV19 CASSVTGGPAYEQYF TGTGCCAGTAGTGTTACAGGGGGACCCGCCTACGAGCAGTACTTC
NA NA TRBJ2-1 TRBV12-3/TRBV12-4 CASSRSSYNEQFF TGTGCCAGCAGCCGTAGCTCCTACAATGAGCAGTTCTTC
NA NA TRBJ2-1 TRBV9 CASSVVGNSFQGSEQFF TGTGCCAGCAGCGTAGTAGGCAATAGCTTCCAGGGGTCTGAGCAGTTCTTC
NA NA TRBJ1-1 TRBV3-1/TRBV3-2 CASSYGRTVGNTEAFF TGTGCCAGCAGCTATGGTAGGACAGTTGGGAACACTGAAGCTTTCTTT
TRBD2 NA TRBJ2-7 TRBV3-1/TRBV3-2 CASSMRENGEQYF TGTGCCAGCAGCATGCGGGAGAACGGCGAGCAGTACTTC